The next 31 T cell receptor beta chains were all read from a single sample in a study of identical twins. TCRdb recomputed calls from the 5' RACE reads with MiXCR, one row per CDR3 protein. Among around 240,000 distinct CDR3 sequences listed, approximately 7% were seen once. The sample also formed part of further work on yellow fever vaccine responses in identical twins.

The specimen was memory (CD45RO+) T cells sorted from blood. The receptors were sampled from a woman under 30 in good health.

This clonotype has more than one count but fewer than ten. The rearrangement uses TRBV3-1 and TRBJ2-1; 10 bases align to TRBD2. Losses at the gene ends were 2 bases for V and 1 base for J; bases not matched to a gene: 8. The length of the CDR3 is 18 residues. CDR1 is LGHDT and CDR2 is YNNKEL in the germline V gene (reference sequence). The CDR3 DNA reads TGTGCCAGCAGCCAACCCAGAAGAGCGGGAGGGTCCTACAATGAGCAGTTCTTC. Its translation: CASSQPRRAGGSYNEQFF.

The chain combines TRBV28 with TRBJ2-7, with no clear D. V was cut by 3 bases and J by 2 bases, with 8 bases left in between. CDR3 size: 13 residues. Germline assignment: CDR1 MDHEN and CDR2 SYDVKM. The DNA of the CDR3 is TGTGCCAGCAGTTTTTTTCACCCCTACGAGCAGTACGTC. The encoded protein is CASSFFHPYEQYV.

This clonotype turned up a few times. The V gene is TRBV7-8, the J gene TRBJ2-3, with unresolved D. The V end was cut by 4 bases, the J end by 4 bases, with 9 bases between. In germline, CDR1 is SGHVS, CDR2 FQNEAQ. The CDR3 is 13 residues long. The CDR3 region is CASSSMGSDTQYF. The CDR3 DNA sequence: TGTGCCAGCAGCTCCATGGGGTCAGATACGCAGTATTTT. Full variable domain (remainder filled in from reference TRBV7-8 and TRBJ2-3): GAGVSQSPRYKVAKRGQDVALRCDPISGHVSLFWYQQALGQGPEFLTYFQNEAQLDKSGLPSDRFFAERPEGSVSTLKIQRTQQEDSAVYLCASSSMGSDTQYFGPGTRLTVL.

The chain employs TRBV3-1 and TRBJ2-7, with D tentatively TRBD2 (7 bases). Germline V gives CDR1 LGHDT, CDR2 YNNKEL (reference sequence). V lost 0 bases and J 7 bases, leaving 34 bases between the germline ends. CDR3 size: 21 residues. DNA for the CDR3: TGTGCCAGCAGCCAAGAGGGGGCCAGGTCCAGGGTCGGGACTACGATTAGAGAGCAGTACTTC. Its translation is CASSQEGARSRVGTTIREQYF.

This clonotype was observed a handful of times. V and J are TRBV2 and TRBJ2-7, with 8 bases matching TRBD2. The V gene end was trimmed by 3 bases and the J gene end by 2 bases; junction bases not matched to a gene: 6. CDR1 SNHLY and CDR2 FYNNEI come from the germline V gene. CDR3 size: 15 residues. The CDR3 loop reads CASSDSFGRAYEQYF. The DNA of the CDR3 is TGTGCCAGCAGTGACTCCTTCGGGAGGGCCTACGAGCAGTACTTC.

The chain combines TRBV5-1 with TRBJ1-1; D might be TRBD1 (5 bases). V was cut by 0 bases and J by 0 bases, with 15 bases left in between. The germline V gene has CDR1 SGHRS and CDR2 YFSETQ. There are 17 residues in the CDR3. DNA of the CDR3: TGCGCCAGCAGCTTGGTTCCGGGACGAGATTTGAACACTGAAGCTTTCTTT. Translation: CASSLVPGRDLNTEAFF.

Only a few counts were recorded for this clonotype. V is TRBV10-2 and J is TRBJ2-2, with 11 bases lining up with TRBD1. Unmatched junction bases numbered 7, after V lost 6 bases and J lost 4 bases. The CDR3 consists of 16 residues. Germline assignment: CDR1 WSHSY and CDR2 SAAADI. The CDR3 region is CASSAPGTGGTGELFF. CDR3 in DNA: TGCGCCAGCAGCGCTCCGGGGACAGGGGGCACCGGGGAGCTGTTTTTT.

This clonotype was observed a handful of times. Here the CDR3 DNA reads TGTGCCAGCTCGCCGAAGGACAGGGAGGCCACTGAAGCTTTCTTT. Protein product: CASSPKDREATEAFF. V is TRBV18 and J is TRBJ1-1; 8 bases are shared with TRBD1. J lost 4 bases, V lost 6 bases, and 10 bases had no gene match. Germline CDR1 reads KGHSH; CDR2 reads LQKENI. This CDR3 is built from 15 residues.

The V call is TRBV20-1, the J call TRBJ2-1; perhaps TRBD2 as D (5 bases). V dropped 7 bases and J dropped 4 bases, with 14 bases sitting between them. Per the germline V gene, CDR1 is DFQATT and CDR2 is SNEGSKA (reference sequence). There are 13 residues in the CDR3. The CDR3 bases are TGCAGTGGCCGAGGGCTGTATTACAATGAGCAGTTCTTC. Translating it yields CSGRGLYYNEQFF.

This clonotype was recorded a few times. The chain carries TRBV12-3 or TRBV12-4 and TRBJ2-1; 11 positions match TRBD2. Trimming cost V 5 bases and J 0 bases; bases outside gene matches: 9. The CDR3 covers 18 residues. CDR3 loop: CASSPLAGGTSSYNEQFF. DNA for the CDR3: TGTGCCAGCAGTCCCCTAGCGGGAGGTACCAGCTCCTACAATGAGCAGTTCTTC.

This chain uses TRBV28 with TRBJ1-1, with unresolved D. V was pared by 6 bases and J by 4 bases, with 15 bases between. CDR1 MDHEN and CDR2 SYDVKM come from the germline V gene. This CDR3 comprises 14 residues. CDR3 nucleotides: TGTGCCAGCAGCCTCATAAGGGTACCCACTGAAGCTTTCTTT. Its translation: CASSLIRVPTEAFF.

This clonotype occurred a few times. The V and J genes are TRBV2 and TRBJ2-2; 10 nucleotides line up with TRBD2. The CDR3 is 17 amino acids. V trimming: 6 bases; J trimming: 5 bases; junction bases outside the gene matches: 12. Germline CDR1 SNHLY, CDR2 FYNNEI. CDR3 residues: CASSPGGSGGGTGELFF. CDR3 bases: TGTGCCAGCAGCCCAGGTGGAAGCGGGGGGGGGACCGGGGAGCTGTTTTTT.

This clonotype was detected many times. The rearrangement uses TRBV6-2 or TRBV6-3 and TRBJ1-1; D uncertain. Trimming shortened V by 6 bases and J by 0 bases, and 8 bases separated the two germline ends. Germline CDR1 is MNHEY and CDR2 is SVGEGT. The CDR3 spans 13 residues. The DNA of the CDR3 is TGTGCCAGCAGACGGAGCATGAACACTGAAGCTTTCTTT. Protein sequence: CASRRSMNTEAFF.

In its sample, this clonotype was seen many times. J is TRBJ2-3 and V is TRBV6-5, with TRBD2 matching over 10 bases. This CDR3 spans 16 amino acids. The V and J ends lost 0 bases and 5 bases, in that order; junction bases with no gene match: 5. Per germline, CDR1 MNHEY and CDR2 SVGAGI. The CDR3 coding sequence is TGTGCCAGCAGTTACTCGAAGCGGGGGGGCGGAGATACGCAGTATTTT. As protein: CASSYSKRGGGDTQYF.

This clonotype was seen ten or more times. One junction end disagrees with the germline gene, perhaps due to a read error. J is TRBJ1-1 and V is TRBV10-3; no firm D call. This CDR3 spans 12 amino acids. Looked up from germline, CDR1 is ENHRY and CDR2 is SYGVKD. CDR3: CAISGVNSEAFF. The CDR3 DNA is TGTGCCATCAGCGGGGTGAACAGTGAAGCTTTCTTT.

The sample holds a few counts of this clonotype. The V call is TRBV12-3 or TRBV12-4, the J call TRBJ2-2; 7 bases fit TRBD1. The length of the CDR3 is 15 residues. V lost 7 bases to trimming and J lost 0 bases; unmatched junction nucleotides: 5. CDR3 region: CASKGQQTNTGELFF. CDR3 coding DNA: TGTGCCAGCAAGGGACAGCAAACGAACACCGGGGAGCTGTTTTTT.

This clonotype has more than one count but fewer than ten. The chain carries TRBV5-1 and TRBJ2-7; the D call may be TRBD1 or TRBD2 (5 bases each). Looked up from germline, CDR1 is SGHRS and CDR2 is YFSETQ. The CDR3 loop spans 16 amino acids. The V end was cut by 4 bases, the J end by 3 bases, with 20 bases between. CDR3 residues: CASSPFRGTNLYEQYF. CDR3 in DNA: TGCGCCAGCAGCCCGTTTCGAGGGACCAACCTCTACGAGCAGTACTTC.

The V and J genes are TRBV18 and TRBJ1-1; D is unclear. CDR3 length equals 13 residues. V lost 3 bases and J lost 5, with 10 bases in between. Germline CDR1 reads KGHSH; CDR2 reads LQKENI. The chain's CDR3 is CASSPPSVTEAFF. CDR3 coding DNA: TGTGCCAGCTCACCTCCCTCGGTGACTGAAGCTTTCTTT. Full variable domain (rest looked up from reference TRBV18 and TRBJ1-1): NAGVMQNPRHLVRRRGQEARLRCSPMKGHSHVYWYRQLPEEGLKFMVYLQKENIIDESGMPKERFSAEFPKEGPSILRIQQVVRGDSAAYFCASSPPSVTEAFFGQGTRLTVV.

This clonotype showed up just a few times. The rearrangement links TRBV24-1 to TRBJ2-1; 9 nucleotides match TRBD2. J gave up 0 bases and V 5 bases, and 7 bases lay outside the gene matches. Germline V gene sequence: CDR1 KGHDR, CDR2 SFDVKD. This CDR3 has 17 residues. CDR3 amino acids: CATSGRGLANSYNEQFF. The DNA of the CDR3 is TGTGCCACCAGTGGCAGGGGACTAGCTAACTCCTACAATGAGCAGTTCTTC.

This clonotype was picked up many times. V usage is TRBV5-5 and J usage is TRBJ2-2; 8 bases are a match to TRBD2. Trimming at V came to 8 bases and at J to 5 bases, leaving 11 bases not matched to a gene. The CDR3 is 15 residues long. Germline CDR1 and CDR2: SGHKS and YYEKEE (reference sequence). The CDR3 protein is CASKTAGEVTGELFF. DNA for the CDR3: TGTGCCAGTAAGACAGCGGGGGAAGTAACCGGGGAGCTGTTTTTT.

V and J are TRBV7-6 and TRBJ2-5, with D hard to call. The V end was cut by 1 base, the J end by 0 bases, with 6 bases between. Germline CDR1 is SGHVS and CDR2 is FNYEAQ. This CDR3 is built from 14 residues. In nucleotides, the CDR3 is TGTGCCAGCAGCTTAGTAGACTACCAAGAGACCCAGTACTTC. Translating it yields CASSLVDYQETQYF.

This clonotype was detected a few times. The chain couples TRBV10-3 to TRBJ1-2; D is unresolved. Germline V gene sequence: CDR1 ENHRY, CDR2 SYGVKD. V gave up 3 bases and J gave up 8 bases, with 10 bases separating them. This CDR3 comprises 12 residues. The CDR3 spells CAISDLLGGYTF. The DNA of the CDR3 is TGTGCCATCAGTGACCTCCTCGGGGGCTACACCTTC.

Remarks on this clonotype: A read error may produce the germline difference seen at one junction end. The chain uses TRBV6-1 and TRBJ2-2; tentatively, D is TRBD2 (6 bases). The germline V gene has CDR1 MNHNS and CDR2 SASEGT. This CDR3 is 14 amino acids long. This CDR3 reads CASSGAREVGELFF. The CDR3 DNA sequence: TGTGCGAGCAGTGGAGCCAGGGAGGTCGGGGAGCTGTTTTTT.

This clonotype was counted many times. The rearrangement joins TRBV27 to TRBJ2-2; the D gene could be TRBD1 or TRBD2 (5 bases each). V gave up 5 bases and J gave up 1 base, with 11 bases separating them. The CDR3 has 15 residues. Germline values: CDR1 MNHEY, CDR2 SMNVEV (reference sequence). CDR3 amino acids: CASSHTRGNTGELFF. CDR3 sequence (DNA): TGTGCCAGCAGTCATACTAGGGGGAACACCGGGGAGCTGTTTTTT.

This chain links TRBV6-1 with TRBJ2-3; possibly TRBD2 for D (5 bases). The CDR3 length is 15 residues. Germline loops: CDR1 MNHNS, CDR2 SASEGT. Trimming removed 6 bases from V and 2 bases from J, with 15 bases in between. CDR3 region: CASRIGLVNTDTQYF. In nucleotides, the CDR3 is TGTGCCAGCAGGATAGGACTTGTAAACACAGATACGCAGTATTTT.

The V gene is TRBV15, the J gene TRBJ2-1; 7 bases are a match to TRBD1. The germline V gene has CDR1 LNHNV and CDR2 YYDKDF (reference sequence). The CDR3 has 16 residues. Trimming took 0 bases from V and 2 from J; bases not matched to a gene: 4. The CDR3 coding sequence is TGTGCCACCAGCAGAGACCGACAGGGCCCCTACAATGAGCAGTTCTTC. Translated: CATSRDRQGPYNEQFF.

The CDR3 DNA sequence: TGTGCCAGCAGATCCGGACAGGGCCAGCAGTCACCCCTCCACTTT. Translated: CASRSGQGQQSPLHF. The chain carries TRBV7-9 and TRBJ1-6, with 8 bases matching TRBD1. Germline lookup yields CDR1 SEHNR and CDR2 FQNEAQ (reference sequence). The J segment lost 10 bases and the V segment lost 6 bases, leaving 11 bases of the junction unmatched. The length of the CDR3 is 15 residues.

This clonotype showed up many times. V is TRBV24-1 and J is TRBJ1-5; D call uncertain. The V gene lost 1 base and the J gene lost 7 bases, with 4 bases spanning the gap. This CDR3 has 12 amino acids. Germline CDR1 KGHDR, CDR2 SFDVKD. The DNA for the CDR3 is TGTGCCACCAGTGATTTTGGGCAGCCCCAGCATTTT. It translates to CATSDFGQPQHF.

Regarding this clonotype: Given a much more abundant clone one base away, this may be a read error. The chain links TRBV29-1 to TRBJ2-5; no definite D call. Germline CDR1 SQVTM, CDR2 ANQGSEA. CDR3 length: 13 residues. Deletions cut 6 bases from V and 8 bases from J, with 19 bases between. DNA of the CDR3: TGCAGCGTCCGAGCTAATTACCAGGATACCCAGTACTTC. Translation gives CSVRANYQDTQYF.

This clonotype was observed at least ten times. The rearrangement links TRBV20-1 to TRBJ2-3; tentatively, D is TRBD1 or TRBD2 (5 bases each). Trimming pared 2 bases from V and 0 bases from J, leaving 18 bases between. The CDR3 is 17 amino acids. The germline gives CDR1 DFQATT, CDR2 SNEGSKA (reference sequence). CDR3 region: CSARPPWGNQSTDTQYF. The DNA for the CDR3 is TGCAGTGCTAGACCTCCGTGGGGGAACCAAAGCACAGATACGCAGTATTTT.

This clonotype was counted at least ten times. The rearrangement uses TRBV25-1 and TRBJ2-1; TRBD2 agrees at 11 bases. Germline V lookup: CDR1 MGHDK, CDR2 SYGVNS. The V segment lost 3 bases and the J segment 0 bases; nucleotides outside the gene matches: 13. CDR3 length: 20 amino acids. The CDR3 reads CASSDILTSGSHTSYNEQFF. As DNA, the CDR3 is TGTGCCAGCAGTGACATTCTTACTAGCGGGAGCCATACCTCCTACAATGAGCAGTTCTTC. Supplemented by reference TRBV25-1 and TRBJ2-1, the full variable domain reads EADIYQTPRYLVIGTGKKITLECSQTMGHDKMYWYQQDPGMELHLIHYSYGVNSTEKGDLSSESTVSRIRTEHFPLTLESARPSHTSQYLCASSDILTSGSHTSYNEQFFGPGTRLTVL.